Listed below are T cell receptor beta chains from one sample, sequenced in a study of blood T cell repertoires in COVID-19. Measured with immunoSEQ multiplex PCR; TCRdb has only the in-frame clones, and not every one. This sample has approximately 230,000 clones, with 85% to 90% found just once. The sequencing sample was made of peripheral blood. These receptors all come from a man older than 75 with acute or convalescent COVID-19. Each CDR3 is given with its conserved first and last residue. A D gene is named only where the DNA matches it firmly. Clone sizes are given selectively: once, few, many, or a class where the clone is expanded.

TGTGCCAGCAGTTACTCAATTGACAAGATCAATCAGCCCCAGCATTTT CASSYSIDKINQPQHF TRBJ1-5 - TRBV6-5 -
TGTGCCAGCAGCGCCCAGGGTAACACTGAAGCTTTCTTT CASSAQGNTEAFF TRBJ1-1 - TRBV11-2 -
TGTGCCAGCAGCCCTCGGACAGGGAAAGGCTACACCTTC CASSPRTGKGYTF TRBJ1-2 - TRBV28 TRBD1
TGTGCCAGCAGCCAAGACAGGGTGGGAGAGACCCAGTACTTC CASSQDRVGETQYF TRBJ2-5 - TRBV14 -
TGTGCCAGCCCACCCGGGGGGGGACAAACCTCTGGGGCCAACGTCCTGACTTTC CASPPGGGQTSGANVLTF TRBJ2-6 - TRBV27 TRBD2
TGTGCCAGCAGTCAAACCTACGAGCAGTACTTC CASSQTYEQYF TRBJ2-7 few TRBV28 -
TGTGCCACCAGCAGAGATCTGTTAGTAACTGAAGCTTTCTTT CATSRDLLVTEAFF TRBJ1-1 - TRBV15 -
TGTGCCAGCAGCTTAGAAATCCGGGACAGCTATGGCTACACCTTC CASSLEIRDSYGYTF TRBJ1-2 - TRBV7-9 TRBD1
TGCGCCAGCAGTCAAAGAACCATCGGGACAGGGAACGAAGATCCAACTAATGACTTC CASSQRTIGTGNEDPTNDF TRBJ2-7 - TRBV23-1 TRBD1
TGCAGCGTTGACGGTGGGACAGGGTTCTTGTATGGCTACACCTTC CSVDGGTGFLYGYTF TRBJ1-2 - TRBV29-1 TRBD1
TGTGCCAGCTCACCACAGCAAGGGGGCACTGAAGCTTTCTTT CASSPQQGGTEAFF TRBJ1-1 few TRBV18 -
TGCGCCAGCAGCCCGATTCAGGGGTCCTCCTATGGCTACACCTTC CASSPIQGSSYGYTF TRBJ1-2 - TRBV4-3 -
TGTGCCAGCAGTAACGGGGTTCCGAAGACCCAGTACTTC CASSNGVPKTQYF TRBJ2-5 - TRBV6-5 -
TGTGCCAGTAGTCCCGGGGGTCGCAATCAGCCCCAGCATTTT CASSPGGRNQPQHF TRBJ1-5 - TRBV19 -
TGCGCCAGCAGCTATCGGGACAGGGGGAATGAAGCTTTCTTT CASSYRDRGNEAFF TRBJ1-1 - TRBV5-1 TRBD1
TGTGCCAGCAGCTTAGCTACAGGGGGAACGAATGGCTACACCTTC CASSLATGGTNGYTF TRBJ1-2 - TRBV7-9 TRBD1
TGTGCCAGCAGTTCCGGGGGGAACTACGAGCAGTACTTC CASSSGGNYEQYF TRBJ2-7 - TRBV28 TRBD2
TGCGCCAGCAGCCAAGGAGTCAGGGGGAGGACGGCAACTAATGAAAAACTGTTTTTT CASSQGVRGRTATNEKLFF TRBJ1-4 - TRBV4-1 TRBD1